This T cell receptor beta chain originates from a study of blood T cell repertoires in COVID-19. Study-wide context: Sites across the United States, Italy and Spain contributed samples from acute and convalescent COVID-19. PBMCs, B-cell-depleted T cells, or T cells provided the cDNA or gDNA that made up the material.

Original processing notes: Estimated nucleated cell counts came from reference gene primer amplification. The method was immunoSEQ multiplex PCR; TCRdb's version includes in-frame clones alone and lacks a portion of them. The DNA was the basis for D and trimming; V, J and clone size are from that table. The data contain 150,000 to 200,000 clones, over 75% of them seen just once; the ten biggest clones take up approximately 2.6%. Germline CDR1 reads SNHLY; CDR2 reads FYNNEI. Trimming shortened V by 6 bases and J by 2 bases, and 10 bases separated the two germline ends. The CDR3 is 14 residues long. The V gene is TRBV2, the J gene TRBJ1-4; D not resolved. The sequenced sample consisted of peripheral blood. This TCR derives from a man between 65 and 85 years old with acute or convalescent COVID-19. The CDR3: CASSSGFTNEKLFF. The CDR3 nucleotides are TGTGCCAGCAGCTCAGGCTTTACTAATGAAAAACTGTTTTTT.